This passage covers 2 T cell receptor beta chains from one sample sequenced in a study of CD8+CD57+ T cells in acquired aplastic anemia. Genomic DNA constituted the template upon which TCR beta VDJ and CDR3 profiling was performed. TCRdb re-analysed the reads in MiXCR, keeping a single row per CDR3 protein. The table has approximately 130,000 distinct CDR3 sequences, more than 35% seen once. Sample: sorted CD4+, CD8+, or CD8+CD57+ T cells (not recorded which) from PBMCs. These receptors were obtained from a human donor in good health, serving as a control.

This clonotype was counted ten times or more. This chain's CDR3 is CSARTGGSYNSPLHF. CDR3 coding DNA: TGCAGTGCTAGAACAGGGGGCTCCTATAATTCACCCCTCCACTTT. The chain has TRBV20-1 and TRBJ1-6, with 8 bases identical to TRBD1. The V gene's germline CDR1 is DFQATT and CDR2 SNEGSKA (reference sequence). J gave up 0 bases and V 2 bases, and 0 bases lay outside the gene matches. The CDR3 totals 15 residues.

This clonotype occurred many times. This rearrangement joins TRBV11-2 to TRBJ1-6; perhaps TRBD1 as D (6 bases). Germline assignment: CDR1 SGHAT and CDR2 FQNNGV. This CDR3 comprises 15 residues. Trimming cost V 3 bases and J 3 bases, with 9 bases left between them. CDR3 sequence: CASSFRDNYNSPLHF. The CDR3 DNA reads TGTGCCAGCAGCTTCAGGGACAACTATAATTCACCCCTCCACTTT.